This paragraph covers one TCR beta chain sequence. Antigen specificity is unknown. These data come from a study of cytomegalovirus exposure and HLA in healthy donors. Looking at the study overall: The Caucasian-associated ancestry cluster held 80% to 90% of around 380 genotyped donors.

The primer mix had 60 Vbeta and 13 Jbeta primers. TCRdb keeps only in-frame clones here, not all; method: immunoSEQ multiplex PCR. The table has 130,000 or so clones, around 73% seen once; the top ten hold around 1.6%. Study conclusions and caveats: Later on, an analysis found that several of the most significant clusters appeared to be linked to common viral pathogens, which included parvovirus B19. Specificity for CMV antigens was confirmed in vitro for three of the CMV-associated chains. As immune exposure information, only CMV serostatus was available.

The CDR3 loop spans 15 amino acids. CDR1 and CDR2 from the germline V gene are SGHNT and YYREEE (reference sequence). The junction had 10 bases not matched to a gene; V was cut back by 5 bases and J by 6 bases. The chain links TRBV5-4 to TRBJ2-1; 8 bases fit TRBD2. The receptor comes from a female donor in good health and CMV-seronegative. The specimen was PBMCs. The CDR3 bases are TGTGCCAGCAGTCCGGGACTAGAATGGGGCAATGAGCAGTTCTTC. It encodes CASSPGLEWGNEQFF.